These 8 T cell receptor beta chains came from one sample sequenced in a study of blood T cell repertoires in COVID-19. Data came from immunoSEQ multiplex PCR; TCRdb stores just in-frame clones and leaves some out. Counted here are over 130,000 clones, approximately 84% occurring once; the ten biggest clones make up around 8.6%. Sequences were obtained from peripheral blood. These receptors all stem from a human donor in a cohort sampled during active COVID-19.

This sequence joins TRBV18 and TRBJ1-2; weak D call: TRBD1 (6 bases). The CDR3 has 14 residues. The V end was cut by 3 bases, the J end by 0 bases, with 8 bases between. From germline, CDR1 is KGHSH and CDR2 LQKENI. For the CDR3, the DNA is TGTGCCAGCTCACCTGACAGGACTAACTATGGCTACACCTTC. Translation: CASSPDRTNYGYTF.

This chain connects TRBV5-6 to TRBJ1-1; 9 bases match TRBD1. From germline, CDR1 is SGHDT and CDR2 YYEEEE. The V segment lost 4 bases and the J segment 3 bases; nucleotides outside the gene matches: 10. The CDR3 length is 16 residues. The CDR3 spells CASSLGTGPWDTEAFF. In nucleotides, the CDR3 is TGTGCCAGCAGCCTGGGGACAGGGCCTTGGGACACTGAAGCTTTCTTT. Combining the CDR3 with reference TRBV5-6 and TRBJ1-1 gives the whole variable domain DAGVTQSPTHLIKTRGQQVTLRCSPKSGHDTVSWYQQALGQGPQFIFQYYEEEERQRGNFPDRFSGHQFPNYSSELNVNALLLGDSALYLCASSLGTGPWDTEAFFGQGTRLTVV.

This rearrangement joins TRBV2 to TRBJ1-6; 9 bases line up with TRBD1. V gave up 5 bases and J gave up 8 bases; unmatched junction bases: 1. The germline V gene encodes CDR1 SNHLY and CDR2 FYNNEI. This CDR3 is built from 13 residues. The CDR3 coding sequence is TGTGCCAGCAGTCGGGACAGGGATTCACCCCTCCACTTT. This translates into CASSRDRDSPLHF. The whole variable domain, remainder taken from reference TRBV2 and TRBJ1-6, is EPEVTQTPSHQVTQMGQEVILRCVPISNHLYFYWYRQILGQKVEFLVSFYNNEISEKSEIFDDQFSVERPDGSNFTLKIRSTKLEDSAMYFCASSRDRDSPLHFGNGTRLTVT.

The gene calls are TRBV5-4 and TRBJ1-5; possibly TRBD1 for D (6 bases). The length of the CDR3 is 15 residues. V lost 1 base, J lost 0 bases, and 8 bases lay in between. CDR1 and CDR2 (germline): SGHNT, YYREEE (reference sequence). The CDR3 protein is CASSLRGASNQPQHF. For the CDR3, the DNA is TGTGCCAGCAGCTTGCGGGGGGCTAGCAATCAGCCCCAGCATTTT.

This clone has just a few counts. The genes are TRBV28 and TRBJ1-5; D is uncertain. V was shortened by 2 bases and J by 9 bases, with 14 bases between the two germline ends. This CDR3 region has 14 residues. From germline, CDR1 is MDHEN and CDR2 SYDVKM. The CDR3: CASSLTTEPGPQHF. The CDR3 DNA follows: TGTGCCAGCAGTTTAACTACTGAACCCGGGCCCCAGCATTTT.

This chain joins TRBV19 and TRBJ1-4, with TRBD1 identical over 7 bases. Germline assignment: CDR1 LNHDA and CDR2 SQIVND (reference sequence). Germline trimming cut 5 bases from V and 8 bases from J; bases unmatched to any gene: 5. The CDR3 consists of 13 residues. CDR3 nucleotides: TGTGCCAGTAGTTGGGACAGAAGCGAAAAACTGTTTTTT. It translates to CASSWDRSEKLFF.

The chain has TRBV10-3 and TRBJ1-5; D gene uncertain. Germline lookup yields CDR1 ENHRY and CDR2 SYGVKD. The CDR3 loop spans 17 amino acids. V dropped 4 bases and J dropped 0 bases, with 16 bases sitting between them. Here the CDR3 reads CAISAGDPVYSNQPQHF. In DNA, the CDR3 is TGTGCCATCAGTGCAGGTGACCCCGTCTATAGCAATCAGCCCCAGCATTTT.

The rearrangement uses TRBV6-5 and TRBJ1-5; weak D call: TRBD1 (5 bases). CDR1 MNHEY and CDR2 SVGAGI come from the germline V gene. CDR3 length: 15 amino acids. V was pared by 7 bases and J by 9 bases, with 22 bases between. CDR3 nucleotides: TGTGCCAGCACCGAAAGGGGCCCCGACGGCGGGCCCCAGCATTTT. The encoded protein is CASTERGPDGGPQHF.